This section outlines one T cell receptor (beta chain) sequence together with its context. In germline, CDR1 is MNHNY, CDR2 SVGAGI (reference sequence). V was clipped by 0 bases and J by 4 bases, with 6 bases between them. The CDR3 contains 13 residues. The record originates from a study of cytomegalovirus exposure and HLA in healthy donors. Study as a whole: Early released data had roughly 81 million unique TCRs, all coming from HLA-typed donors.

PCR used 60 Vbeta primers and 13 Jbeta primers. The table came from immunoSEQ multiplex PCR; TCRdb's copy has only in-frame clones and leaves some out. The sample includes under 120,000 clones, around three quarters of them seen just once. J is TRBJ1-1 and V is TRBV6-6; D is undetermined. The sequenced material came from PBMCs. This TCR derives from a man aged 50 or older in good health and CMV-seropositive. In nucleotides, the CDR3 is TGTGCCAGCAGTTACTCAGGAGGCACTGAAGCTTTCTTT. This translates into CASSYSGGTEAFF.